Shown below are 21 T cell receptor beta chains from a single sample sequenced in a study of T cell clonality in common variable immunodeficiency. General observations from the study: Common variable immunodeficiency TCR beta sequences reportedly had fewer deletions and N-nucleotide insertions.

Repertoires were generated with immunoSEQ multiplex PCR, while TCRdb's copy carries only in-frame clones and drops some. The sample contains about 34,000 clones, none occurring once; 25% to 30% lies in the top ten. Their recognized antigens are unknown. Sequencing was carried out using peripheral blood mononuclear cells. These receptors came from a human donor with common variable immunodeficiency.

Comments on this clone: The read terminates 3 residues before the CDR3 end, so the remaining end is supplied by the germline J gene. V and J are TRBV7-8 and TRBJ2-3; D call uncertain. Germline V gene lookup returns CDR1 SGHVS and CDR2 FQNEAQ. The CDR3 sequence is 15 residues long. The ends were cut back, 0 bases at V and 6 bases at J, with 13 bases in the middle. CDR3: CASSLAFGLRDTQYF. The CDR3 bases that were read are TGTGCCAGCAGCTTAGCTTTTGGCTTAAGGGATACG.

Only a few counts were recorded for this clone. The read ends 3 residues before the CDR3 terminus; that terminus is restored from the germline J gene. The chain is built from TRBV5-1 and TRBJ2-7, with TRBD2 matching 13 bases. J lost 2 bases, V lost 4 bases, and 6 bases had no gene match. CDR1 is SGHRS, CDR2 YFSETQ, per germline. This CDR3 contains 16 residues. CDR3 in amino acids: CASSPGTSGVTYEQYF. CDR3 DNA, as far as it was read: TGCGCCAGCAGCCCCGGGACTAGCGGGGTGACCTACGAG.

To note about this clone: The sequenced fragment ends 3 residues before the CDR3 boundary, so the rest is inferred from the germline J gene. This sequence joins TRBV7-3 and TRBJ2-3; TRBD2 aligns across 7 bases. Germline V lookup: CDR1 SGHTA, CDR2 FQGTGA. V shed 2 bases and J 1 base; nucleotides not matched to a gene: 6. The CDR3 has 16 residues. CDR3 in amino acids: CASSLVGGSGTDTQYF. Incomplete CDR3 DNA: TGTGCCAGCAGCTTAGTGGGCGGGAGCGGCACAGATACG.

Concerning this clone: The read ends 3 residues shy of where the CDR3 ends; the end is completed using the germline J gene. The chain recombines TRBV19 with TRBJ2-5; possibly TRBD2 for D (5 bases). The CDR3 contains 16 residues. The germline V and J ends were trimmed by 4 bases and 5 bases, with 20 bases remaining between them. Germline V gene sequence: CDR1 LNHDA, CDR2 SQIVND (reference sequence). The CDR3 DNA, read in part, is TGTGCCAGTAGTAGGAACAGAGAGATCAGAGGGGAGACC. This encodes CASSRNREIRGET. From start to end, the CDR3 is CASSRNREIRGETQYF.

This clone was seen only a few times. The read comes to an end 3 residues before the CDR3 does, leaving the germline J gene to fill in the end. The rearrangement joins TRBV6-2 or TRBV6-3 to TRBJ2-7; possibly TRBD1 for D (5 bases). Trimming removed 10 bases from V and 5 bases from J, with 15 bases in between. Germline-derived CDR1 and CDR2 are MNHEY and SVGEGT. The CDR3 runs to 12 residues. The CDR3 DNA, read in part, is TGTGCCATCTCCGTGGGGCCACACGAG. Its translation: CAISVGPHE. The full-length CDR3 reads as CAISVGPHEQYF.

This clone was found a few times. Read sequence stops 3 residues before the CDR3 end, and the germline J gene provides the missing end. The chain employs TRBV20-1 and TRBJ2-1; 10 nucleotides agree with TRBD2. Germline-derived CDR1 and CDR2 are DFQATT and SNEGSKA (reference sequence). V gave up 5 bases and J gave up 6 bases; unmatched junction bases: 13. CDR3 size: 16 residues. The CDR3: CSAPFYPGLASNEQFF. Partial CDR3 DNA: TGCAGTGCTCCTTTTTATCCGGGACTAGCGAGCAATGAG.

This clone has ten or more counts. The CDR3 end falls 3 residues outside the read, so it is completed with the germline J gene. The genes are TRBV6-2 or TRBV6-3 and TRBJ1-1, with D maybe TRBD1 (6 bases). The CDR3 is 12 residues long. Germline values: CDR1 MNHEY, CDR2 SVGEGT. V was trimmed by 4 bases and J by 5 bases, leaving 8 bases between them. Partial CDR3 DNA: TGTGCCAGCAGTTGGGGGCGAACTGAA. Translation: CASSWGRTE. The whole CDR3 protein is CASSWGRTEAFF.

A note on this clone: The CDR3 end is not reached by the read, which stops 3 residues before it; the germline J gene fills it in. This chain connects TRBV5-1 to TRBJ2-2; 9 bases match TRBD2. Trimming removed 2 bases from V and 5 bases from J; junction bases left unmatched: 7. Germline V gene lookup returns CDR1 SGHRS and CDR2 YFSETQ. This CDR3 region has 16 residues. CDR3 DNA (partial): TGCGCCAGCAGCTTCGCCCCTAGCGGGATTACCGGGGAG. It translates to CASSFAPSGITGE. The full-length CDR3 reads as CASSFAPSGITGELFF. The full variable domain, with the rest looked up from reference TRBV5-1 and TRBJ2-2, is KAGVTQTPRYLIKTRGQQVTLSCSPISGHRSVSWYQQTPGQGLQFLFEYFSETQRNKGNFPGRFSGRQFSNSRSEMNVSTLELGDSALYLCASSFAPSGITGELFFGEGSRLTVL.

This clone has a handful of counts. With the read ending 3 residues before the CDR3 end, the germline J gene is used to fill in that end. The genes are TRBV2 and TRBJ2-1; tentative D call: TRBD1 (6 bases). The V end lost 5 bases, the J end lost 1 base, and 9 bases lay between the germline ends. Germline CDR1 is SNHLY and CDR2 is FYNNEI. The CDR3 sequence is 14 residues long. Here the CDR3 reads CASSYRESYNEQFF. The sequenced part of the CDR3 DNA is TGTGCCAGCAGTTACAGGGAATCCTACAATGAG. The full variable domain, with the rest looked up from reference TRBV2 and TRBJ2-1, is EPEVTQTPSHQVTQMGQEVILRCVPISNHLYFYWYRQILGQKVEFLVSFYNNEISEKSEIFDDQFSVERPDGSNFTLKIRSTKLEDSAMYFCASSYRESYNEQFFGPGTRLTVL.

Turning to this clone: The read ends 3 residues before the CDR3 terminus; that terminus is restored from the germline J gene. This chain joins TRBV11-2 and TRBJ1-1; weak D call: TRBD1 (6 bases). The CDR3 loop spans 13 amino acids. Germline V gene lookup returns CDR1 SGHAT and CDR2 FQNNGV. The ends were cut back, 4 bases at V and 5 bases at J, with 11 bases in the middle. The CDR3 region is CASSSQGNTEAFF. CDR3 DNA, as far as it was read: TGTGCCAGCAGCTCACAGGGTAATACTGAA.

This clone was picked up many times. The missing CDR3 end, 3 residues past where the read stops, is filled in from the germline J gene. The V call is TRBV29-1, the J call TRBJ2-7, with D possibly being TRBD1 (7 bases). V gave up 7 bases and J gave up 3 bases, with 16 bases separating them. The CDR3 length is 13 residues. CDR1 is SQVTM, CDR2 ANQGSEA, per germline. The CDR3: CSARGDGHYEQYF. CDR3 DNA, as far as it was read: TGCAGCGCCAGGGGGGACGGACACTACGAG.

This clone was observed many times. The DNA read from the CDR3 is TGTGCCAGCCCTTCCGGGACAGGGGGCTTCACTGAA. Residues: CASPSGTGGFTE. The full-length CDR3 reads as CASPSGTGGFTEAFF. The chain combines TRBV28 with TRBJ1-1, with 12 bases fitting TRBD1. The read terminates 3 residues before the CDR3 end, so the remaining end is supplied by the germline J gene. With V trimmed by 8 bases and J by 4 bases, 8 bases remained unmatched. Germline assignment: CDR1 MDHEN and CDR2 SYDVKM. The CDR3 has 15 residues.

In regard to this clone: The read stops 3 residues short of the end of the CDR3; the missing end is completed from the germline J gene. The genes are TRBV18 and TRBJ1-1; a weak D match, TRBD1 (5 bases). Trimming took off 5 bases at V and 1 base at J, with 14 bases between the two ends. Germline V lookup: CDR1 KGHSH, CDR2 LQKENI. This CDR3 is 15 amino acids long. The CDR3 loop is CASSLGGVKNTEAFF. CDR3 bases read: TGTGCCAGCTCATTGGGGGGTGTCAAGAACACTGAA.

This clone was observed a few times. The CDR3 end is not reached by the read, which stops 3 residues before it; the germline J gene fills it in. The chain carries TRBV19 and TRBJ2-3; 10 bases match TRBD2. Germline CDR1 reads LNHDA; CDR2 reads SQIVND (reference sequence). The CDR3 extends over 15 amino acids. The CDR3 loop reads CASSEGSGGHGSQYF. CDR3 DNA, as far as it was read: TGTGCCAGTAGCGAAGGTAGCGGGGGGCATGGGTCG.

This clone was observed at least ten times. The read finishes 3 residues shy of the CDR3 end, and the germline J gene is used to complete it. The chain carries TRBV23-1 and TRBJ2-1; 8 bases agree with TRBD1. TRBV23-1 is classed as an ORF, of uncertain function. The junction had 5 bases not matched to a gene; V was cut back by 0 bases and J by 1 base. This CDR3 spans 17 amino acids. The CDR3 here is CASSQSLGQVSYNEQFF. The part of the CDR3 DNA that was read is TGCGCCAGCAGTCAATCGTTGGGACAGGTATCCTACAATGAG.

The table lists this clone with many counts. The read falls 3 residues short of the CDR3 end, and the missing part is taken from the germline J gene. The V gene is TRBV12-3 or TRBV12-4, the J gene TRBJ2-1; the D gene could be TRBD1 or TRBD2 (6 bases each). Trimming cost V 6 bases and J 2 bases, with 11 bases left between them. CDR3 length: 14 amino acids. The covered CDR3 bases are TGTGCCAGCAGAGAGGGGGAGGCCTACAATGAG. Translating gives CASREGEAYNE. The entire CDR3 protein reads CASREGEAYNEQFF.

The table lists this clone with many counts. The CDR3: CASSPDRGSTEAFF. The covered CDR3 bases are TGCGCCAGCAGCCCGGACAGGGGATCAACTGAA. The chain uses TRBV5-1 and TRBJ1-1, with 9 positions matching TRBD1. The read falls 3 residues short of the CDR3 end, and the missing part is taken from the germline J gene. Germline lookup yields CDR1 SGHRS and CDR2 YFSETQ. This CDR3 is 14 amino acids long. V gave up 4 bases and J gave up 5 bases; unmatched junction bases: 6.

This clone was seen ten or more times. The read ends 3 residues before the CDR3 terminus; that terminus is restored from the germline J gene. The genes are TRBV19 and TRBJ1-1; D might be TRBD1 (6 bases). V lost 5 bases to trimming and J lost 3 bases, with 19 bases between them. The germline V gene has CDR1 LNHDA and CDR2 SQIVND (reference sequence). CDR3 length: 16 amino acids. CDR3 amino acids: CASSRGGAGWDTEAFF. The DNA read from the CDR3 is TGTGCCAGTAGTCGCGGGGGCGCGGGATGGGACACTGAA.

This clone has a handful of counts. From the germline J gene comes the end of the CDR3, since the read stops 3 residues before it. This chain joins TRBV6-1 and TRBJ1-6; D might be TRBD1 (6 bases). In germline, CDR1 is MNHNS, CDR2 SASEGT. The CDR3 runs 13 residues. V lost 2 bases to trimming and J lost 10 bases, with 9 bases between them. The part of the CDR3 DNA that was read is TGTGCCAGCAGTGAAACAGGGAGGTCACCC. Translating gives CASSETGRSP. The CDR3 reads in full as CASSETGRSPLHF.

This clone was recorded a few times. The CDR3 is cut off 3 residues early in the read; its end comes from the germline J gene. The rearrangement joins TRBV11-2 to TRBJ1-4; no firm D call. The CDR3 sequence is 13 residues long. The V end was cut by 4 bases, the J end by 5 bases, with 8 bases between. Germline CDR1 is SGHAT and CDR2 is FQNNGV. The sequenced CDR3 bases are TGTGCCAGCAGCTCATTGGCAAATGAAAAA. Translation gives CASSSLANEK. The full CDR3 sequence reads CASSSLANEKLFF.

A few counts support this clone. The CDR3 is cut off 3 residues early in the read; its end comes from the germline J gene. The V and J genes are TRBV7-7 and TRBJ2-7, with a tentative D call TRBD1 (6 bases). The germline V gene has CDR1 SSHAT and CDR2 FNYEAQ (reference sequence). V dropped 5 bases and J dropped 4 bases, with 12 bases sitting between them. This CDR3 is built from 13 residues. The CDR3 sequence is CASSMRQGYEQYF. Partial CDR3 DNA: TGTGCCAGCAGCATGCGGCAGGGGTACGAG.